A selection of T cell receptor beta chains follows, all from one sample in a study of T cell repertoires in cytomegalovirus infection. No antigen has been assigned to these receptors. TCRdb called the reads again in MiXCR, with one record for every CDR3 protein. Of about 830,000 distinct CDR3 sequences in the sample, approximately 30% were seen once. The sample here was cultured CD8+ T cells from PBMCs, taken from culture after CMV antigen stimulation. Receptors were obtained from a human donor in good health (CMV status not recorded). Some clones in this sample may be carry-over from other donors' samples. The CDR3 runs from the conserved cysteine through the conserved F or W. Fields, in order: clone size, V gene, D gene, J gene, CDR3 protein, CDR3 DNA. A D gene is named only where the DNA matches it firmly. A row's size may be missing; if present it is once, few, many or a size class.

clone size: NA; V gene: TRBV20-1; D gene: NA; J gene: TRBJ2-5; CDR3 protein: CSARDLQGPWETQYF; CDR3 DNA: TGCAGTGCTAGAGATCTACAGGGCCCCTGGGAGACCCAGTACTTC
clone size: NA; V gene: TRBV6-2/TRBV6-3; D gene: TRBD2; J gene: TRBJ2-3; CDR3 protein: CASELADTQYF; CDR3 DNA: TGTGCCAGCGAACTAGCGGATACGCAGTATTTT
clone size: few; V gene: TRBV7-9; D gene: NA; J gene: TRBJ2-5; CDR3 protein: CASSASRETQYF; CDR3 DNA: TGTGCCAGCAGCGCCTCGCGGGAGACCCAGTACTTC
clone size: NA; V gene: TRBV28; D gene: TRBD2; J gene: TRBJ2-2; CDR3 protein: CASSFWTSGNTGELFF; CDR3 DNA: TGTGCCAGCAGTTTCTGGACTAGCGGCAACACCGGGGAGCTGTTTTTT
clone size: NA; V gene: TRBV10-3; D gene: NA; J gene: TRBJ2-3; CDR3 protein: CAISESKGTPDTQYF; CDR3 DNA: TGTGCCATCAGTGAGTCGAAGGGGACCCCAGATACGCAGTATTTT
clone size: many; V gene: TRBV7-2; D gene: TRBD1; J gene: TRBJ2-5; CDR3 protein: CASSVGTGRETQYF; CDR3 DNA: TGTGCCAGCAGCGTCGGGACAGGGCGAGAGACCCAGTACTTC
clone size: NA; V gene: TRBV19; D gene: NA; J gene: TRBJ2-1; CDR3 protein: CASSIRERGVGYNEQFF; CDR3 DNA: TGTGCCAGTAGTATTAGGGAAAGGGGAGTCGGTTACAATGAGCAGTTCTTC
clone size: NA; V gene: TRBV6-1; D gene: TRBD1; J gene: TRBJ2-3; CDR3 protein: CATLPGTARDTQYF; CDR3 DNA: TGTGCCACCCTACCCGGGACAGCCCGAGATACGCAGTATTTT
clone size: NA; V gene: TRBV6-1; D gene: NA; J gene: TRBJ2-2; CDR3 protein: CASTSPPVGRIGELFF; CDR3 DNA: TGTGCCAGCACCTCCCCCCCGGTGGGGAGGATCGGGGAGCTGTTTTTT
clone size: many; V gene: TRBV7-8; D gene: NA; J gene: TRBJ1-2; CDR3 protein: CASSSERGGEGDGYTF; CDR3 DNA: TGTGCCAGCAGCTCCGAGCGGGGAGGGGAAGGAGATGGCTACACCTTC
clone size: NA; V gene: TRBV20-1; D gene: TRBD2; J gene: TRBJ2-7; CDR3 protein: CSAQSGRSYEQYF; CDR3 DNA: TGCAGTGCCCAAAGCGGGAGAAGCTACGAGCAGTACTTC
clone size: NA; V gene: TRBV27; D gene: TRBD1; J gene: TRBJ1-2; CDR3 protein: CASSLDRESRYTF; CDR3 DNA: TGTGCCAGCAGTTTAGACAGGGAAAGTCGCTACACCTTC
clone size: NA; V gene: TRBV6-5; D gene: NA; J gene: TRBJ2-3; CDR3 protein: CASSLSPGAPHADTQYF; CDR3 DNA: TGTGCCAGCAGCCTCTCCCCGGGGGCCCCACATGCAGATACGCAGTATTTT
clone size: few; V gene: TRBV15; D gene: TRBD2; J gene: TRBJ2-1; CDR3 protein: CATSMPGGNEQFF; CDR3 DNA: TGTGCCACCAGCATGCCGGGGGGAAATGAGCAGTTCTTC
clone size: few; V gene: TRBV20-1; D gene: NA; J gene: TRBJ2-3; CDR3 protein: CSAWGRGDTQYF; CDR3 DNA: TGCAGTGCTTGGGGCCGGGGAGATACGCAGTATTTT
clone size: few; V gene: TRBV11-1; D gene: TRBD1; J gene: TRBJ2-3; CDR3 protein: CASSSTGGEADTQYF; CDR3 DNA: TGTGCCAGCAGCTCGACAGGGGGCGAAGCAGATACGCAGTATTTT
clone size: NA; V gene: TRBV5-1; D gene: NA; J gene: TRBJ2-3; CDR3 protein: CASSLKGGRSRTDTQYF; CDR3 DNA: TGCGCCAGCAGCTTGAAGGGGGGGCGTTCTCGCACAGATACGCAGTATTTT
clone size: NA; V gene: TRBV12-3/TRBV12-4; D gene: NA; J gene: TRBJ2-3; CDR3 protein: CASSPVSIGSETDTQYF; CDR3 DNA: TGTGCCAGCAGCCCGGTATCGATTGGGTCCGAGACAGATACGCAGTATTTT
clone size: NA; V gene: TRBV29-1; D gene: TRBD2; J gene: TRBJ2-2; CDR3 protein: CSASGGNTGELFF; CDR3 DNA: TGCAGCGCTAGCGGGGGGAACACCGGGGAGCTGTTTTTT
clone size: NA; V gene: TRBV5-1; D gene: NA; J gene: TRBJ2-3; CDR3 protein: CASSETIGTDTQYF; CDR3 DNA: TGCGCCAGCAGCGAGACAATCGGCACAGATACGCAGTATTTT
clone size: NA; V gene: TRBV7-6; D gene: TRBD1; J gene: TRBJ1-2; CDR3 protein: CASSPTDRGRLYGYTF; CDR3 DNA: TGTGCCAGCAGCCCTACTGACAGGGGGCGTCTTTATGGCTACACCTTC
clone size: many; V gene: TRBV12-3/TRBV12-4; D gene: NA; J gene: TRBJ1-1; CDR3 protein: CASSAPQGMNTEAFF; CDR3 DNA: TGTGCCAGCAGCGCACCACAGGGTATGAACACTGAAGCTTTCTTT
clone size: NA; V gene: TRBV4-1; D gene: TRBD1; J gene: TRBJ1-5; CDR3 protein: CASSLTGVYSNQPQHF; CDR3 DNA: TGCGCCAGCAGCCTGACAGGGGTATATAGCAATCAGCCCCAGCATTTT
clone size: NA; V gene: TRBV11-2; D gene: TRBD1; J gene: TRBJ1-6; CDR3 protein: CASSRTGGPSPLHF; CDR3 DNA: TGTGCCAGCAGCAGGACAGGGGGCCCTTCACCCCTCCACTTT
clone size: NA; V gene: TRBV27; D gene: NA; J gene: TRBJ1-2; CDR3 protein: CASSLRDPANYGYTF; CDR3 DNA: TGTGCCAGCAGTTTACGAGACCCGGCTAACTATGGCTACACCTTC
clone size: NA; V gene: TRBV28; D gene: NA; J gene: TRBJ1-6; CDR3 protein: CASSHRGRGYSPLHF; CDR3 DNA: TGTGCCAGCAGCCATCGAGGCAGGGGTTATTCACCCCTCCACTTT
clone size: NA; V gene: TRBV5-6; D gene: TRBD2; J gene: TRBJ2-1; CDR3 protein: CASGPGRANWEQFF; CDR3 DNA: TGTGCCAGCGGCCCGGGGAGGGCTAATTGGGAGCAGTTCTTC
clone size: few; V gene: TRBV6-1; D gene: NA; J gene: TRBJ1-1; CDR3 protein: CASSEGFPNTEAFF; CDR3 DNA: TGTGCCAGCAGTGAAGGATTCCCCAACACTGAAGCTTTCTTT
clone size: NA; V gene: TRBV12-3/TRBV12-4; D gene: NA; J gene: TRBJ2-2; CDR3 protein: CASRSTPENTGELFF; CDR3 DNA: TGTGCCAGCAGAAGTACCCCGGAGAACACCGGGGAGCTGTTTTTT
clone size: many; V gene: TRBV7-6; D gene: NA; J gene: TRBJ2-2; CDR3 protein: CASSSDVNTGELFF; CDR3 DNA: TGTGCCAGCAGCTCTGACGTTAACACCGGGGAGCTGTTTTTT
clone size: few; V gene: TRBV5-5; D gene: NA; J gene: TRBJ2-2; CDR3 protein: CASSLKPHTGELFF; CDR3 DNA: TGTGCCAGCAGCTTGAAGCCGCACACCGGGGAGCTGTTTTTT
clone size: NA; V gene: TRBV7-6; D gene: NA; J gene: TRBJ1-4; CDR3 protein: CASSLVEGEKLFF; CDR3 DNA: TGTGCCAGCAGCTTAGTGGAGGGAGAAAAACTGTTTTTT
clone size: NA; V gene: TRBV24-1; D gene: NA; J gene: TRBJ1-5; CDR3 protein: CATKDSGQVLVVAQHF; CDR3 DNA: TGTGCCACCAAAGACTCGGGCCAGGTCCTCGTTGTGGCCCAGCATTTT
clone size: NA; V gene: TRBV7-6; D gene: NA; J gene: TRBJ1-1; CDR3 protein: CASSTRRRDGETFF; CDR3 DNA: TGTGCCAGCAGCACGAGGAGACGGGACGGTGAAACTTTCTTT
clone size: many; V gene: TRBV27; D gene: TRBD1; J gene: TRBJ2-1; CDR3 protein: CASSPGQNNEQFF; CDR3 DNA: TGTGCCAGCAGTCCGGGACAGAACAATGAGCAGTTCTTC
clone size: NA; V gene: TRBV12-3/TRBV12-4; D gene: TRBD1; J gene: TRBJ1-5; CDR3 protein: CASSDRASGPQHF; CDR3 DNA: TGTGCCAGCAGTGACAGGGCCTCGGGGCCCCAGCATTTT
clone size: NA; V gene: TRBV19; D gene: NA; J gene: TRBJ1-5; CDR3 protein: CASSSWGGQPQHF; CDR3 DNA: TGTGCCAGTAGTTCCTGGGGGGGTCAGCCCCAGCATTTT
clone size: few; V gene: TRBV2; D gene: NA; J gene: TRBJ2-1; CDR3 protein: CASNTESSYNEQFF; CDR3 DNA: TGTGCCAGCAATACAGAGAGCTCCTACAATGAGCAGTTCTTC
clone size: few; V gene: TRBV4-1; D gene: NA; J gene: TRBJ2-1; CDR3 protein: CASSQAVYNEQFF; CDR3 DNA: TGCGCCAGCAGCCAAGCTGTCTACAATGAGCAGTTCTTC
clone size: NA; V gene: TRBV2; D gene: NA; J gene: TRBJ1-1; CDR3 protein: CASDTELLGKDPGTEAFF; CDR3 DNA: TGTGCCAGCGATACGGAGCTCCTTGGGAAGGACCCTGGCACTGAAGCTTTCTTT
clone size: NA; V gene: TRBV6-5; D gene: NA; J gene: TRBJ1-5; CDR3 protein: CASSYHGADQPQHF; CDR3 DNA: TGTGCCAGCAGTTACCACGGGGCAGATCAGCCCCAGCATTTT
clone size: NA; V gene: TRBV19; D gene: NA; J gene: TRBJ1-1; CDR3 protein: CASNKARMNTEAFF; CDR3 DNA: TGTGCCAGTAACAAAGCCAGGATGAACACTGAAGCTTTCTTT
clone size: few; V gene: TRBV7-8; D gene: TRBD2; J gene: TRBJ2-1; CDR3 protein: CASSPPGGASYNEQFF; CDR3 DNA: TGTGCCAGCAGCCCCCCGGGGGGGGCCTCCTACAATGAGCAGTTCTTC
clone size: few; V gene: TRBV6-5; D gene: TRBD1; J gene: TRBJ2-1; CDR3 protein: CASSRDRVSQPTEQFF; CDR3 DNA: TGTGCCAGCAGTCGGGACAGGGTGTCTCAACCGACCGAGCAGTTCTTC
clone size: few; V gene: TRBV6-2/TRBV6-3; D gene: NA; J gene: TRBJ2-1; CDR3 protein: CASTKSHYEQFF; CDR3 DNA: TGTGCCAGCACCAAATCCCACTATGAGCAGTTCTTC
clone size: NA; V gene: TRBV20-1; D gene: TRBD2; J gene: TRBJ2-1; CDR3 protein: CSARPERGGSYNEQFF; CDR3 DNA: TGCAGTGCAAGGCCAGAGCGGGGGGGCTCCTACAATGAGCAGTTCTTC
clone size: many; V gene: TRBV7-8; D gene: TRBD1; J gene: TRBJ1-2; CDR3 protein: CASSLVATGGLDGYTF; CDR3 DNA: TGTGCCAGCAGCTTAGTCGCTACAGGGGGCCTCGATGGCTACACCTTC